The 16 T cell receptor beta chains reported below all come from one sample, sequenced in a study of human T cells and chemical hapten exposure. As to time point: patch test 1, 2 weeks after DPC sensitization. Sample treatment: therapeutic diphenylcyclopropenone sensitization with weekly scalp DPC. MiXCR, run by TCRdb on the RACE reads, gives a single entry per CDR3 protein. The sample lists some 190,000 distinct CDR3 sequences, under 25% seen once, with about 6.7% in the top ten. This specimen consisted of whole blood, obtained in connection with sensitization to the hapten diphenylcyclopropenone (DPC). The receptors were sampled from a woman in her forties or fifties with alopecia areata. Some clones in this sample may be carry-over from other donors' samples.

This clonotype showed up just a few times. This chain uses TRBV20-1 with TRBJ2-7; D gene uncertain. Germline CDR1 and CDR2: DFQATT and SNEGSKA (reference sequence). V was shortened by 6 bases and J by 0 bases, with 6 bases between the two germline ends. The CDR3 is 11 residues long. The CDR3 loop is CSAGSSYEQYF. Here the CDR3 DNA reads TGCAGTGCGGGAAGCTCCTACGAGCAGTACTTC.

V gene TRBV12-3 or TRBV12-4 combines with J gene TRBJ2-2; possible D gene TRBD2, 6 bases. The length of the CDR3 is 14 residues. Trimming shortened V by 6 bases and J by 4 bases, and 12 bases separated the two germline ends. The CDR3 loop is CASREEGRTGELFF. CDR3 in DNA: TGTGCCAGCAGAGAGGAGGGCCGCACCGGGGAGCTGTTTTTT.

This clonotype was recorded a few times. The chain employs TRBV5-4 and TRBJ2-1; a possible D gene is TRBD1 (8 bases). Germline assignment: CDR1 SGHNT and CDR2 YYREEE (reference sequence). Trimming left V 4 bases short and J 6 bases short, with 17 bases between. The CDR3 spans 15 residues. As DNA, the CDR3 is TGTGCCAGCAGCCACCAGAACAGGGGGGGCAATGAGCAGTTCTTC. This encodes CASSHQNRGGNEQFF.

The J gene is TRBJ2-3, the V gene TRBV5-1, with TRBD2 matching over 16 bases. The CDR3 runs 18 residues. Germline values: CDR1 SGHRS, CDR2 YFSETQ. Trimming removed 4 bases from V and 8 bases from J; junction bases left unmatched: 13. The CDR3 coding sequence is TGCGCCAGCAGCCTGGACCCAGGGACTAGCGGGAGGGCCGGTACGCAGTATTTT. It encodes CASSLDPGTSGRAGTQYF. The entire variable domain, with the rest obtained from reference TRBV5-1 and TRBJ2-3, is as follows: KAGVTQTPRYLIKTRGQQVTLSCSPISGHRSVSWYQQTPGQGLQFLFEYFSETQRNKGNFPGRFSGRQFSNSRSEMNVSTLELGDSALYLCASSLDPGTSGRAGTQYFGPGTRLTVL.

This clonotype was detected a few times. The V and J genes are TRBV19 and TRBJ1-5, with a possible D match to TRBD1 (5 bases). Germline CDR1 and CDR2: LNHDA and SQIVND (reference sequence). Trimming pared 1 base from V and 5 bases from J, leaving 12 bases between. CDR3 length equals 15 residues. The chain's CDR3 is CASSIVGTAYQPQHF. DNA for the CDR3: TGTGCCAGTAGTATAGTTGGGACCGCATATCAGCCCCAGCATTTT. Full variable domain (remainder filled in from reference TRBV19 and TRBJ1-5): DGGITQSPKYLFRKEGQNVTLSCEQNLNHDAMYWYRQDPGQGLRLIYYSQIVNDFQKGDIAEGYSVSREKKESFPLTVTSAQKNPTAFYLCASSIVGTAYQPQHFGDGTRLSIL.

A few counts support this clonotype. The rearrangement uses TRBV5-1 and TRBJ2-2; no reliable D call. V was trimmed by 0 bases and J by 5 bases, leaving 11 bases between them. Germline V lookup: CDR1 SGHRS, CDR2 YFSETQ. The CDR3 length is 15 residues. The CDR3, as DNA: TGCGCCAGCAGCTTGGAGTCCCTAGAAACCGGGGAGCTGTTTTTT. This gives the protein CASSLESLETGELFF. The entire variable domain, with the rest obtained from reference TRBV5-1 and TRBJ2-2, is as follows: KAGVTQTPRYLIKTRGQQVTLSCSPISGHRSVSWYQQTPGQGLQFLFEYFSETQRNKGNFPGRFSGRQFSNSRSEMNVSTLELGDSALYLCASSLESLETGELFFGEGSRLTVL.

The CDR3 here is CSAWTPGQPQHF. CDR3 nucleotides: TGCAGCGCTTGGACCCCGGGGCAGCCCCAGCATTTT. The chain recombines TRBV29-1 with TRBJ1-5; D ambiguous. The length of the CDR3 is 12 residues. Germline assignment: CDR1 SQVTM and CDR2 ANQGSEA. Trimming cost V 7 bases and J 7 bases, with 14 bases left between them.

The rearrangement uses TRBV29-1 and TRBJ2-5; 9 bases line up with TRBD2. The CDR3 consists of 14 residues. Germline CDR1 reads SQVTM; CDR2 reads ANQGSEA. V lost 5 bases and J lost 5; bases outside the gene matches: 9. CDR3 DNA sequence: TGCAGCGTTAGTCCTAGCGGGGCTTCGGAGACCCAGTACTTC. It is translated as CSVSPSGASETQYF. Full variable domain (remainder filled in from reference TRBV29-1 and TRBJ2-5): SAVISQKPSRDICQRGTSLTIQCQVDSQVTMMFWYRQQPGQSLTLIATANQGSEATYESGFVIDKFPISRPNLTFSTLTVSNMSPEDSSIYLCSVSPSGASETQYFGPGTRLLVL.

The rearrangement links TRBV29-1 to TRBJ1-1; no firm D call. Germline values: CDR1 SQVTM, CDR2 ANQGSEA. V was cut by 0 bases and J by 9 bases, with 8 bases left in between. The CDR3 runs to 11 residues. CDR3 residues: CSVEDLPQAFF. The CDR3 DNA reads TGCAGCGTTGAAGATCTCCCCCAAGCTTTCTTT.

This chain joins TRBV24-1 and TRBJ2-1; TRBD1 aligns across 9 bases. Germline lookup yields CDR1 KGHDR and CDR2 SFDVKD. The trim removed 3 bases at V and 2 bases at J, leaving 1 base unmatched. CDR3 size: 15 residues. The CDR3 bases are TGTGCCACCAGTGATACAGGGGGCCCCTACAATGAGCAGTTCTTC. Its translation is CATSDTGGPYNEQFF.

V is TRBV6-1 and J is TRBJ2-3; D is undetermined. Between the trimmed V and J ends, which lost 6 bases and 2 bases, there was a span of 12 bases. Germline lookup yields CDR1 MNHNS and CDR2 SASEGT. CDR3 length: 14 amino acids. Written as DNA, the CDR3 is TGTGCCAGCAGGGCGAGCCTCATCACAGATACGCAGTATTTT. It encodes CASRASLITDTQYF.

This chain links TRBV5-1 with TRBJ2-1; TRBD2 is a possible D gene (5 bases). CDR3 size: 15 residues. CDR1 is SGHRS, CDR2 YFSETQ, per germline. V lost 0 bases and J lost 5, with 12 bases in between. The CDR3 region is CASSLALRENNEQFF. The DNA of the CDR3 is TGCGCCAGCAGCTTGGCCCTGAGGGAGAACAATGAGCAGTTCTTC.

V usage is TRBV18 and J usage is TRBJ1-2; the D gene is possibly TRBD1 (5 bases). The CDR3 is 14 residues long. Trimming pared 1 base from V and 4 bases from J, leaving 10 bases between. Germline assignment: CDR1 KGHSH and CDR2 LQKENI. CDR3 coding DNA: TGTGCCAGCTCACCACTAGACAGCCGCTATGGCTACACCTTC. It codes for CASSPLDSRYGYTF.

The chain uses TRBV10-3 and TRBJ2-1, with D perhaps matching TRBD1 (6 bases). The CDR3 sequence is 15 residues long. Germline V gene lookup returns CDR1 ENHRY and CDR2 SYGVKD. Between the trimmed V and J ends, which lost 4 bases and 0 bases, there was a span of 10 bases. CDR3 DNA: TGTGCCATCAGTGTGTCGGACAGCTCCTACAATGAGCAGTTCTTC. This gives the protein CAISVSDSSYNEQFF.

J is TRBJ2-7 and V is TRBV6-2 or TRBV6-3; TRBD1 matches at 8 bases. Germline CDR1 MNHEY, CDR2 SVGEGT. This CDR3 has 15 residues. V gave up 6 bases and J gave up 1 base; unmatched junction bases: 8. The CDR3 spells CASSSPDRGSYEQYF. CDR3 bases: TGTGCCAGCAGCTCCCCAGACAGGGGATCCTACGAGCAGTACTTC.

The CDR3 DNA is TGTGCCAGCAGCCGAGGGGGGGTGGATGGCTACACCTTC. Encoded protein: CASSRGGVDGYTF. V is TRBV7-9 and J is TRBJ1-2, with D tentatively TRBD1 (6 bases). The CDR3 extends over 13 amino acids. V was clipped by 5 bases and J by 6 bases, with 13 bases between them. Germline CDR1 SEHNR, CDR2 FQNEAQ (reference sequence).